This entry lists 10 T cell receptor beta chains sequenced from one sample in a study of blood T cell repertoires in COVID-19. TCRdb's copy holds only in-frame clones and misses some; the assay was immunoSEQ multiplex PCR. This sample has 190,000 or so clones; more than 80% occur once, and the top ten carry 1.2%. The sequencing input was PBMCs or T cells enriched from blood (not recorded which). The receptors derive from a man younger than 40 who had recovered from COVID-19.

The chain recombines TRBV29-1 with TRBJ1-2, with D maybe TRBD1 (6 bases). The germline V gene has CDR1 SQVTM and CDR2 ANQGSEA. Trimming shortened V by 4 bases and J by 8 bases, and 17 bases separated the two germline ends. This CDR3 is 13 amino acids long. CDR3 coding DNA: TGCAGCGTTGTAACAGGGAAGGGAGGGGGCTACACCTTC. It is translated as CSVVTGKGGGYTF.

The chain uses TRBV24-1 and TRBJ1-2, with TRBD1 as a possible D gene (5 bases). V was shortened by 4 bases and J by 8 bases, with 19 bases between the two germline ends. The CDR3 spans 15 residues. Germline-derived CDR1 and CDR2 are KGHDR and SFDVKD. The CDR3 coding sequence is TGTGCCACCAGTGAGCGGACGGTTTGGGGGGACGGCTACACCTTC. Translation gives CATSERTVWGDGYTF.

On this clone itself: Other DNA sequences in this specimen translate into the identical CDR3. V is TRBV15 and J is TRBJ2-5, with 10 bases fitting TRBD2. CDR1 is LNHNV and CDR2 is YYDKDF in the germline V gene (reference sequence). V was clipped by 1 base and J by 4 bases; unmatched bases: 0. The CDR3 runs 14 residues. The CDR3 reads CATSRGTSGETQYF. The CDR3, as DNA: TGTGCCACCAGCAGAGGGACTAGCGGAGAGACCCAGTACTTC.

As DNA, the CDR3 is TGTGCCAGCAGCGTCGGGGGGTACGAGCAGTACTTC. It encodes CASSVGGYEQYF. V usage is TRBV12-3 or TRBV12-4 and J usage is TRBJ2-7, with 7 bases fitting TRBD2. The CDR3 consists of 12 residues. V shed 6 bases and J 4 bases; nucleotides not matched to a gene: 3.

This chain links TRBV3-1 (or the pseudogene TRBV3-2) with TRBJ1-5, with 7 positions matching TRBD1. Germline V gene sequence: CDR1 LGHDT, CDR2 YNNKEL (reference sequence). The J segment lost 1 base and the V segment lost 3 bases, leaving 6 bases of the junction unmatched. CDR3 length: 16 amino acids. In DNA, the CDR3 is TGTGCCAGCAGCCATATTGGACAGGCAAGCAATCAGCCCCAGCATTTT. It translates to CASSHIGQASNQPQHF.

V and J are TRBV27 and TRBJ2-1, with D uncertain. This CDR3 is built from 15 residues. Trimming cost V 5 bases and J 0 bases, with 11 bases left between them. Germline loops: CDR1 MNHEY, CDR2 SMNVEV (reference sequence). CDR3 DNA: TGTGCCAGCAGTGCCTATCTGAGCTCCTACAATGAGCAGTTCTTC. Translation gives CASSAYLSSYNEQFF.

V is TRBV19 and J is TRBJ2-7, with D tentatively TRBD1 (5 bases). Between the trimmed V and J ends, which lost 2 bases and 3 bases, there was a span of 14 bases. The CDR3 has 15 residues. The germline gives CDR1 LNHDA, CDR2 SQIVND (reference sequence). The CDR3 loop reads CASSITTSQDYEQYF. For the CDR3, the DNA is TGTGCCAGTAGTATAACGACCTCACAGGACTACGAGCAGTACTTC.

The chain employs TRBV9 and TRBJ2-1; tentatively, D is TRBD2 (7 bases). V was shortened by 0 bases and J by 4 bases, with 17 bases between the two germline ends. There are 17 residues in the CDR3. Germline assignment: CDR1 SGDLS and CDR2 YYNGEE. CDR3 nucleotides: TGTGCCAGCAGCGTAGCAGACGGGGGGCTCCATTACAATGAGCAGTTCTTC. Encoded protein: CASSVADGGLHYNEQFF.

The rearrangement joins TRBV19 to TRBJ1-1; D is uncertain. Germline-derived CDR1 and CDR2 are LNHDA and SQIVND (reference sequence). V lost 3 bases and J 0 bases, leaving 11 bases between the germline ends. This CDR3 region has 15 residues. CDR3: CASSMSEPMNTEAFF. CDR3 sequence (DNA): TGTGCCAGTAGTATGAGTGAACCCATGAACACTGAAGCTTTCTTT.

This clone was observed once. The rearrangement links TRBV3-1 (or the pseudogene TRBV3-2) to TRBJ2-1; 12 bases align to TRBD2. With V trimmed by 1 base and J by 6 bases, 25 bases remained unmatched. Germline V CDR1 and CDR2: LGHDT, YNNKEL (reference sequence). The CDR3 runs to 23 residues. This CDR3 is CASSQAYGTSALKGLAGINEQFF. The DNA for the CDR3 is TGTGCCAGCAGCCAAGCATATGGGACCTCCGCGCTCAAAGGACTAGCGGGGATCAATGAGCAGTTCTTC.